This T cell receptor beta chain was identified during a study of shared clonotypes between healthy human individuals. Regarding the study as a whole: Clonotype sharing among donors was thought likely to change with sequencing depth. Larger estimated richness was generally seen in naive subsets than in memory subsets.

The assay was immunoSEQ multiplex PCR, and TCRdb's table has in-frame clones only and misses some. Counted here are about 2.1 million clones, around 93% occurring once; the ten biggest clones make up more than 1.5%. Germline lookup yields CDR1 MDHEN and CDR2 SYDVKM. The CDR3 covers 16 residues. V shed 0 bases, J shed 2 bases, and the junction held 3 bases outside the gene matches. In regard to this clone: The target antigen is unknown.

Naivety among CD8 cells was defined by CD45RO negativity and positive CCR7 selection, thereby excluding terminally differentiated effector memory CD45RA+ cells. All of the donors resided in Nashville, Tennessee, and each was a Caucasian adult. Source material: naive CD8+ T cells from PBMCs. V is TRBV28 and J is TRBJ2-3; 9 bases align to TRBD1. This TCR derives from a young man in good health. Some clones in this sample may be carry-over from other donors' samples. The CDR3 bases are TGTGCCAGCAGTTTATGGACAGGGGGTTTCACAGATACGCAGTATTTT. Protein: CASSLWTGGFTDTQYF.